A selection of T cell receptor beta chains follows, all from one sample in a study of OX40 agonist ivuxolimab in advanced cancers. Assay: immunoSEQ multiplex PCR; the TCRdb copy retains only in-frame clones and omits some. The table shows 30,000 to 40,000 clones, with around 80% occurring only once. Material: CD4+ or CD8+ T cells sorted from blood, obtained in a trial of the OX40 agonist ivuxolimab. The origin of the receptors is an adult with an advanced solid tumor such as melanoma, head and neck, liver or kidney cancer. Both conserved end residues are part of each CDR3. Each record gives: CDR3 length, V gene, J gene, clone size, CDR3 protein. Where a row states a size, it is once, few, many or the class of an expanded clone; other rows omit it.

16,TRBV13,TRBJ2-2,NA,CASSPGQGEVTGELFF
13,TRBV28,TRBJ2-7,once,CASSLKGPHEQYF
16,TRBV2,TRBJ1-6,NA,CASSENSPTYNSPLHF
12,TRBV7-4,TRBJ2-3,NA,CASSFHIDTQYF
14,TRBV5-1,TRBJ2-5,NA,CASSVVTGGETQYF
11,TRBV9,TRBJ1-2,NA,CASSDPLGYTF
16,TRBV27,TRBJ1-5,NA,CASSLKGQGSNQPQHF
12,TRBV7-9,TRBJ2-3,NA,CASSLISDTQYF
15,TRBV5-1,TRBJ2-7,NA,CASSLYKREGDEQYF
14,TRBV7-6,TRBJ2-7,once,CASSPLGGSYEQYF
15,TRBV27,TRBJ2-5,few,CASSLSPAGRETQYF
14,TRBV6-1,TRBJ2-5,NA,CASSGQGPGETQYF
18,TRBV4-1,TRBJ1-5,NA,CASSQVGRRAEGNQPQHF
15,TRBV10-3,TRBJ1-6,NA,CASSLGTADNSPLHF
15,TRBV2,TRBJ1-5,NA,CASRVGTASNQPQHF
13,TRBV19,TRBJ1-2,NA,CASARLQYYGYTF
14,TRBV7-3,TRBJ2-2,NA,CASSPRGNTGELFF
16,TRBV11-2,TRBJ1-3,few,CASSPYTGTVGNTIYF
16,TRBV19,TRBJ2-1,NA,CASSSDGDRGRFIQFF
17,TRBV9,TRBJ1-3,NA,CASSVDRTADSGNTIYF
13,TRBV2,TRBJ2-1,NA,CASKGQGNNEQFF
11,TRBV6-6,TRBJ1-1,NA,CASWRGGEAFF
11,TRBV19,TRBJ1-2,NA,CAIGGGKGYTF
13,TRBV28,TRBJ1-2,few,CASRGALYDGYTF
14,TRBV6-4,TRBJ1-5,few,CANPGFEGNQPQHF
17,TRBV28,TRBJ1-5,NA,CASSLIRVINSNQPQHF
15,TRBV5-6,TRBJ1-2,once,CASSSLLKVNYGYAF
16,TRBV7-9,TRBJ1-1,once,CASSHLGGWGAPEAFF
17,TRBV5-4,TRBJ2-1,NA,CASSFGLAGAKTHEQFF
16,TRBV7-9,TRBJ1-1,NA,CASSLGWGRANTEAFF
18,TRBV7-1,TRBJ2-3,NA,CASSLEPGLAGGGRGQYF
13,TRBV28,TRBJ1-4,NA,CASRPQGGEKLFF
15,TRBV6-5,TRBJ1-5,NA,CASSYSGPANQPQHF
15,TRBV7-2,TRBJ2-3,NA,CASTRGGSVADTQYF
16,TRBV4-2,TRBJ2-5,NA,CASSQGAGPRGETQYF
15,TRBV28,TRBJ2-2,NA,CASSLGLAYTGELFF
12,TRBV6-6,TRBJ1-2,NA,CASSPRGGGYTF
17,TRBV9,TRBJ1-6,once,CASSAGKTGGLGSPLHF
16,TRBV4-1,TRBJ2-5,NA,CASSQGSGRNQETQYF
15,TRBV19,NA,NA,CASSIDRQAVYEQYF
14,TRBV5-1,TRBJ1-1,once,CASSFQGVGTEAFF
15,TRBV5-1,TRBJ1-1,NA,CASSPWGGTNTEAFF
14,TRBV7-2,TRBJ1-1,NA,CASSLQSANTEAFF
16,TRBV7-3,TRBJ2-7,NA,CASSPQWTRVNYEQYF
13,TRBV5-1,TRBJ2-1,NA,CASSGDIGVEQFF
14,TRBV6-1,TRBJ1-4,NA,CASTETGAREKLFF
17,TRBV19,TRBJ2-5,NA,CASKRGGYLLCQETQYF
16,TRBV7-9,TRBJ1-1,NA,CASSRGHRSVNTEAFF
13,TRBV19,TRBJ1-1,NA,CASSADRDTEAFF
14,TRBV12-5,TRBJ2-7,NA,CASGLVTRSYEQYF
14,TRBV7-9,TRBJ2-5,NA,CASSLGSSSETQYF
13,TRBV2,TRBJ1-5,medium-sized,CASSGTGNQPQHF
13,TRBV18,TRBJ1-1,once,CASRRDSYTEAFF
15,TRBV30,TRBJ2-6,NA,CAWSTGFAGANVLTF
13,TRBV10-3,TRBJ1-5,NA,CASSSVENQPQHF
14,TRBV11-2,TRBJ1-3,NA,CASQPGTSGNTIYF
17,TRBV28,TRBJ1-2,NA,CASRGQQARGVNYGYTF
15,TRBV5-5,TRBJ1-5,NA,CASSEGRGRWEPQHF
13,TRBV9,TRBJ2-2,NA,CASSALYTGELFF